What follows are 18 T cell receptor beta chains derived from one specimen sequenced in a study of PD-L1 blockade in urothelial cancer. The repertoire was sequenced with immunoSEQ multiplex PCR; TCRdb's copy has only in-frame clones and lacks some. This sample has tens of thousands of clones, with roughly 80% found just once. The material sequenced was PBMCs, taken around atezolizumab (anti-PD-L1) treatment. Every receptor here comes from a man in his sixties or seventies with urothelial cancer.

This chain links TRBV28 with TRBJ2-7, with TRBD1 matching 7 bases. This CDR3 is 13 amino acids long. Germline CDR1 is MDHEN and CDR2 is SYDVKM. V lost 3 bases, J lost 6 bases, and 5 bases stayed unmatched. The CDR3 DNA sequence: TGTGCCAGCAGTTTTGACAGGGTGGGCGAGCAGTACTTC. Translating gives CASSFDRVGEQYF.

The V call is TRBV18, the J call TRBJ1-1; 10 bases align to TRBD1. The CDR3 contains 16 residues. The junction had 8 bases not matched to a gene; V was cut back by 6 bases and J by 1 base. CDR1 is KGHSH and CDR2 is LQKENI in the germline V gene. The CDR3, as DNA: TGTGCCAGCTCCCCCCGGACAGGGGGTCAGAACACTGAAGCTTTCTTT. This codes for CASSPRTGGQNTEAFF.

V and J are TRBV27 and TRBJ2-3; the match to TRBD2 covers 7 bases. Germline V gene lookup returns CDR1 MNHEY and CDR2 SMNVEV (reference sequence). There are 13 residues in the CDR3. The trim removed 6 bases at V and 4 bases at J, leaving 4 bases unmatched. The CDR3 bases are TGTGCCAGCAGGGGAGGGAGCCCAGATACGCAGTATTTT. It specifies CASRGGSPDTQYF.

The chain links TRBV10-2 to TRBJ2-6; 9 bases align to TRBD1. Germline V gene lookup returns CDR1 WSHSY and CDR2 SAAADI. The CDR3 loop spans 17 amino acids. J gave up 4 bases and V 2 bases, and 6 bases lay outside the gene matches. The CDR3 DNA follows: TGCGCCAGCAGTGAGACAGGGGGCGCGATCGGGGCCAACGTCCTGACTTTC. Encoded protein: CASSETGGAIGANVLTF.

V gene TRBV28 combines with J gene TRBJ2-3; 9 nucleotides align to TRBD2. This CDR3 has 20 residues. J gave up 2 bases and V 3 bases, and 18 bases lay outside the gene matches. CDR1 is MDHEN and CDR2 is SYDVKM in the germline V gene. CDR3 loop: CASSLGGGYAGGPVTDTQYF. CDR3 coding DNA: TGTGCCAGCAGTTTGGGGGGCGGTTACGCGGGAGGGCCGGTCACAGATACGCAGTATTTT.

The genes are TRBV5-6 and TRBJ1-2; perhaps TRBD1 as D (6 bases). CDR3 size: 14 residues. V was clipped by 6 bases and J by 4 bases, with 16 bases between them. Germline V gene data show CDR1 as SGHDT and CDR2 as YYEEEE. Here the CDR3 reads CASTFQGRVYGYTF. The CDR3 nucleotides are TGTGCCAGCACCTTCCAGGGGCGCGTCTATGGCTACACCTTC.

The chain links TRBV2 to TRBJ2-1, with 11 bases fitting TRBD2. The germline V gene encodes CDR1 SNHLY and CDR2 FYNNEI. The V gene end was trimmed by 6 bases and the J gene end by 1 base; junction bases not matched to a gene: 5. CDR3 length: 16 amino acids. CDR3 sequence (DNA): TGTGCCAGCAGGACCATAGCGGGGGGGTCCTACAATGAGCAGTTCTTC. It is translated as CASRTIAGGSYNEQFF.

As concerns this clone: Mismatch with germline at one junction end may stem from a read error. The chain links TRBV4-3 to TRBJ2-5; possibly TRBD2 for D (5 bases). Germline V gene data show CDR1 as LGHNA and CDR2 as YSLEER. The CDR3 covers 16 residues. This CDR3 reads CASSQGGSGRQGTQYF. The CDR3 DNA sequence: TGCGCCAGCAGCCAAGGAGGGTCAGGTCGGCAAGGGACCCAGTACTTC.

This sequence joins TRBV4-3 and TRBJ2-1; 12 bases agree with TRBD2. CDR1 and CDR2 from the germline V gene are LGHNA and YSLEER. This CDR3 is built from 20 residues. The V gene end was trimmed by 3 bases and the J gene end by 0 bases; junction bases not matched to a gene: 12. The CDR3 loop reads CASSHHSASGGDLSYNEQFF. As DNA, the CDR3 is TGCGCCAGCAGCCACCACTCTGCTAGCGGGGGGGACCTCTCCTACAATGAGCAGTTCTTC.

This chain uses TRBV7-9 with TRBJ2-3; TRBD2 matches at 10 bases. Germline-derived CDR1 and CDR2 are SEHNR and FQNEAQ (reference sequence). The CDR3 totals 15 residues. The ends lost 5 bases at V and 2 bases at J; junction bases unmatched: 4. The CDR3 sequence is CASSRTSGYTDTQYF. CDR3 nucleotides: TGTGCCAGCAGCCGGACTAGCGGATACACAGATACGCAGTATTTT.

For the CDR3, the DNA is TGTGCCAGCAGAGATTCGTTGGGGAGGAATTCACCCCTCCACTTT. Its translation is CASRDSLGRNSPLHF. The rearrangement uses TRBV25-1 and TRBJ1-6; no firm D call. The CDR3 is 15 residues long. The germline V gene has CDR1 MGHDK and CDR2 SYGVNS. Trimming took 6 bases from V and 7 from J, leaving 16 bases between them. The whole variable domain, filled in from reference TRBV25-1 and TRBJ1-6, reads EADIYQTPRYLVIGTGKKITLECSQTMGHDKMYWYQQDPGMELHLIHYSYGVNSTEKGDLSSESTVSRIRTEHFPLTLESARPSHTSQYLCASRDSLGRNSPLHFGNGTRLTVT.

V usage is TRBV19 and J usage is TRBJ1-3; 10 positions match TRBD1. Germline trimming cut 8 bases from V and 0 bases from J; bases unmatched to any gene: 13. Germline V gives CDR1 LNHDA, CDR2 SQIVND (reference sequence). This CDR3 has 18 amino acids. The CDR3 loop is CASRPLDRGSFSGNTIYF. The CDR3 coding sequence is TGTGCCAGTCGCCCCCTGGACAGGGGGTCTTTCTCTGGAAACACCATATATTTT.

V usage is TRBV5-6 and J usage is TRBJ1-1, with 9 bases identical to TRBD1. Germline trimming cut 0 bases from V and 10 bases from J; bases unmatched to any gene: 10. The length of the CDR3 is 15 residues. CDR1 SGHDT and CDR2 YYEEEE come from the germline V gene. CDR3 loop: CASSLAGTGTFRAFF. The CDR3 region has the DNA TGTGCCAGCAGCTTGGCCGGGACAGGGACTTTTAGAGCTTTCTTT.

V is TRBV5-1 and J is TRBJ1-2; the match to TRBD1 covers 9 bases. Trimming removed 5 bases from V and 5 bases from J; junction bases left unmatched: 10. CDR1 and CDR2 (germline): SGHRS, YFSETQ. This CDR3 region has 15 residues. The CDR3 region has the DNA TGCGCCAGCAGGGTCCGGGACAGGGTTGAGTATGGCTACACCTTC. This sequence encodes CASRVRDRVEYGYTF.

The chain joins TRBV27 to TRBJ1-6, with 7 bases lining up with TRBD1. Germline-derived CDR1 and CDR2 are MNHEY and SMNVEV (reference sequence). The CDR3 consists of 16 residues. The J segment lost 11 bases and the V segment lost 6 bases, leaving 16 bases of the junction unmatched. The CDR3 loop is CASRYGPDRAEAPLHF. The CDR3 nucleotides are TGTGCCAGCAGGTACGGGCCCGACAGGGCCGAGGCACCCCTCCACTTT.

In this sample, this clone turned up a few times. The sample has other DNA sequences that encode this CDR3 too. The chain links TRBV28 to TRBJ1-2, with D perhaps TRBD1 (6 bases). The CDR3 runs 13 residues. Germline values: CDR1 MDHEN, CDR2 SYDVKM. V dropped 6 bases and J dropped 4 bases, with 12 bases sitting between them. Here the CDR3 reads CASSLTGPYGYTF. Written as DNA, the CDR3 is TGTGCCAGCAGCCTCACAGGGCCCTATGGCTACACCTTC.

The DNA for the CDR3 is TGTGCCAGCAGTTTATTTGGGGGGTCGAACACCGGGGAGCTGTTTTTT. Its translation is CASSLFGGSNTGELFF. V usage is TRBV27 and J usage is TRBJ2-2, with D possibly TRBD2 on 6 matching bases. The CDR3 loop spans 16 amino acids. V was pared by 1 base and J by 0 bases, with 9 bases between. From germline, CDR1 is MNHEY and CDR2 SMNVEV (reference sequence).

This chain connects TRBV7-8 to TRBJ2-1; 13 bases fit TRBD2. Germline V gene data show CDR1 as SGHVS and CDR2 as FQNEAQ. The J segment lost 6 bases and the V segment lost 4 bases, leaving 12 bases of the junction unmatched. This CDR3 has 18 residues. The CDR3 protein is CASSSRTSGGVGRNEQFF. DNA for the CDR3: TGTGCCAGCAGCTCCAGGACTAGCGGGGGCGTCGGGCGCAATGAGCAGTTCTTC. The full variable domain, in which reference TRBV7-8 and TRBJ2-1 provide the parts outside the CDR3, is GAGVSQSPRYKVAKRGQDVALRCDPISGHVSLFWYQQALGQGPEFLTYFQNEAQLDKSGLPSDRFFAERPEGSVSTLKIQRTQQEDSAVYLCASSSRTSGGVGRNEQFFGPGTRLTVL.